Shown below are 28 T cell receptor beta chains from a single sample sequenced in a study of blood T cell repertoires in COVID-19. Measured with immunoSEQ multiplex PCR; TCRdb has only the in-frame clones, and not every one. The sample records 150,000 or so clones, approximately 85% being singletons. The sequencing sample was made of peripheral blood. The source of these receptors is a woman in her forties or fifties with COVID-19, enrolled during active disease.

CDR3 sequence: CASSSGLAGMETQYF. The CDR3 DNA sequence: TGCGCCAGCAGCTCCGGACTAGCGGGGATGGAGACCCAGTACTTC. V usage is TRBV5-1 and J usage is TRBJ2-5, with TRBD2 matching 12 bases. Germline V gene sequence: CDR1 SGHRS, CDR2 YFSETQ. V gave up 3 bases and J gave up 5 bases; unmatched junction bases: 5. The CDR3 spans 15 residues. The full variable domain, with the rest looked up from reference TRBV5-1 and TRBJ2-5, is KAGVTQTPRYLIKTRGQQVTLSCSPISGHRSVSWYQQTPGQGLQFLFEYFSETQRNKGNFPGRFSGRQFSNSRSEMNVSTLELGDSALYLCASSSGLAGMETQYFGPGTRLLVL.

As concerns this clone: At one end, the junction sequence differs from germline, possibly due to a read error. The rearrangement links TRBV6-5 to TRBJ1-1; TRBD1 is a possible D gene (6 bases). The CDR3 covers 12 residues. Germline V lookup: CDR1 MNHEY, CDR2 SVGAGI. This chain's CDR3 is CASKFLGADAFF. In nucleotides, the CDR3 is TGTGCCAGCAAGTTCCTGGGGGCTGATGCTTTCTTT.

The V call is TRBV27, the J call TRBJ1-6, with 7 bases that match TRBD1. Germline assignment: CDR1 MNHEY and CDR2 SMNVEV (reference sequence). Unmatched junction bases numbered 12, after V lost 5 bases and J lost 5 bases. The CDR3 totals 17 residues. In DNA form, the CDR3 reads TGTGCCAGCAGTAGGGGGCTCACCGAAAAGAATAATTCACCCCTCCACTTT. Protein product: CASSRGLTEKNNSPLHF.

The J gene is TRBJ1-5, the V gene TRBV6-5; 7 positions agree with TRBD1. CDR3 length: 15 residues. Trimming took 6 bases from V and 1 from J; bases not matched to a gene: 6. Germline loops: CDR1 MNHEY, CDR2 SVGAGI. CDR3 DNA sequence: TGTGCCAGCAGCCGAACAGGGGTGAGCAATCAGCCCCAGCATTTT. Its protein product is CASSRTGVSNQPQHF.

The CDR3 loop reads CASSWTLRETQYF. Written as DNA, the CDR3 is TGTGCCAGCAGCTGGACTTTGCGAGAGACCCAGTACTTC. This chain links TRBV11-3 with TRBJ2-5; maybe TRBD2 (5 bases). CDR3 length equals 13 residues. Germline CDR1 is SGHNT and CDR2 is YENEEA. The V and J ends lost 4 bases and 4 bases respectively, with 10 bases between them.

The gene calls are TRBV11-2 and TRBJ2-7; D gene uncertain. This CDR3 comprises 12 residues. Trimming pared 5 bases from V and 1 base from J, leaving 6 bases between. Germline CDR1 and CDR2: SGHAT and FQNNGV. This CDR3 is CASSQTSYEQYF. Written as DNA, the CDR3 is TGTGCCAGCAGCCAAACATCCTACGAGCAGTACTTC. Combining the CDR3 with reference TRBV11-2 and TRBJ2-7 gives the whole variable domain EAGVAQSPRYKIIEKRQSVAFWCNPISGHATLYWYQQILGQGPKLLIQFQNNGVVDDSQLPKDRFSAERLKGVDSTLKIQPAKLEDSAVYLCASSQTSYEQYFGPGTRLTVT.

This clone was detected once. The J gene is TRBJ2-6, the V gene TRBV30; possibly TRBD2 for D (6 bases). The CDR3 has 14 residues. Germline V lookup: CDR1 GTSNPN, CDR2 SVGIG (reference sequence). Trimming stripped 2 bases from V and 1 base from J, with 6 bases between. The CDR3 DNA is TGTGCCTGGAGTCGGGGGTCTGGGGCCAACGTCCTGACTTTC. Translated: CAWSRGSGANVLTF. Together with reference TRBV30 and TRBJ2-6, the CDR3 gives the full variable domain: SQTIHQWPATLVQPVGSPLSLECTVEGTSNPNLYWYRQAAGRGLQLLFYSVGIGQISSEVPQNLSASRPQDRQFILSSKKLLLSDSGFYLCAWSRGSGANVLTFGAGSRLTVL.

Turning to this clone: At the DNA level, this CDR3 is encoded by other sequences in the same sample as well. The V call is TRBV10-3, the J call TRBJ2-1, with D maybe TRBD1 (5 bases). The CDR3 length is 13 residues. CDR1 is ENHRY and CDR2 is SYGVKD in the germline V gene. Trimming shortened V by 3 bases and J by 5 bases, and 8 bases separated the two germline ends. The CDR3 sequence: CAISEFRDNEQFF. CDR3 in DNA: TGTGCCATCAGTGAATTCAGGGACAATGAGCAGTTCTTC.

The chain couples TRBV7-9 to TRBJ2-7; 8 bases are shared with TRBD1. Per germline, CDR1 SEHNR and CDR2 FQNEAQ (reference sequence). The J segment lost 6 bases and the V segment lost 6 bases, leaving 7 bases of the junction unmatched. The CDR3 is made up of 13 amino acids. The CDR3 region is CASRADRAGEQYF. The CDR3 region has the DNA TGTGCCAGCAGAGCGGACAGGGCGGGCGAGCAGTACTTC.

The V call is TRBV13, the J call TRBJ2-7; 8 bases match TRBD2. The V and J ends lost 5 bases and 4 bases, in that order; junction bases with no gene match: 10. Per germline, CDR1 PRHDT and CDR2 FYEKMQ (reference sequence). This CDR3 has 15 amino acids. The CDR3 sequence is CASSRTPGTSYEQYF. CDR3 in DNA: TGTGCCAGCAGCCGAACCCCCGGGACTAGTTACGAGCAGTACTTC.

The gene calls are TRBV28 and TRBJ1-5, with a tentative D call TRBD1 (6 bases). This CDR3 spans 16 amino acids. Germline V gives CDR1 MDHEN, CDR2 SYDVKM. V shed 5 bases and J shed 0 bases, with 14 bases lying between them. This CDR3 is CASSIKQGTSNQPQHF. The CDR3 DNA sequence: TGTGCCAGCAGTATTAAACAGGGTACTAGCAATCAGCCCCAGCATTTT.

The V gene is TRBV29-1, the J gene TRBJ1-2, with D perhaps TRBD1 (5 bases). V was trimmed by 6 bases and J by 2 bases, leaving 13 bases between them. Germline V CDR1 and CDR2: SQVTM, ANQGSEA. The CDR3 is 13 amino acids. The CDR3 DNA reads TGCAGCGTCGTTACAGGAAGCAACTATGGCTACACCTTC. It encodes CSVVTGSNYGYTF.

The CDR3 sequence is CASSNFGQGGGYTF. CDR3 coding DNA: TGTGCCAGCAGCAATTTCGGACAGGGAGGTGGCTACACCTTC. The chain uses TRBV6-2 or TRBV6-3 and TRBJ1-2; 8 bases fit TRBD1. CDR1 is MNHEY and CDR2 is SVGEGT in the germline V gene. The CDR3 loop spans 14 amino acids. V shed 6 bases and J 7 bases; nucleotides not matched to a gene: 10.

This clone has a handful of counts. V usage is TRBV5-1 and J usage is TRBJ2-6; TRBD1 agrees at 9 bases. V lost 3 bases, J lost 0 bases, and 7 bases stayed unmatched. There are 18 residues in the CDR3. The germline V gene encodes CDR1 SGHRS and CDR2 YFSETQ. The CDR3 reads CASSSLGQGLSGANVLTF. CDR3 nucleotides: TGCGCCAGCAGCTCGTTGGGACAGGGCCTCTCTGGGGCCAACGTCCTGACTTTC.

DNA for the CDR3: TGTGCCAGCTCACTTGACAGCTCCTACGAGCAGTACTTC. This translates into CASSLDSSYEQYF. The V gene is TRBV18, the J gene TRBJ2-7; tentatively, D is TRBD1 (5 bases). V was shortened by 4 bases and J by 0 bases, with 7 bases between the two germline ends. This CDR3 is built from 13 residues. Germline CDR1 and CDR2: KGHSH and LQKENI. The whole variable domain, remainder taken from reference TRBV18 and TRBJ2-7, is NAGVMQNPRHLVRRRGQEARLRCSPMKGHSHVYWYRQLPEEGLKFMVYLQKENIIDESGMPKERFSAEFPKEGPSILRIQQVVRGDSAAYFCASSLDSSYEQYFGPGTRLTVT.

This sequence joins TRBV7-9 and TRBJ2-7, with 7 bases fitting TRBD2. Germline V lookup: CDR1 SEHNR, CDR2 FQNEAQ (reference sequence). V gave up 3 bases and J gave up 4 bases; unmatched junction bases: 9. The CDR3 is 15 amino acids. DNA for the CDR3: TGTGCCAGCAGCTTGACTAGCTTTGTAGGGTACGAGCAGTACTTC. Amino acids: CASSLTSFVGYEQYF.

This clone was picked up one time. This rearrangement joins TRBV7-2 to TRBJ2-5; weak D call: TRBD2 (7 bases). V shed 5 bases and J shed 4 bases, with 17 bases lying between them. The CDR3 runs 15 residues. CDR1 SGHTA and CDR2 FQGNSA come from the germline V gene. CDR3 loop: CASSPRGGLGETQYF. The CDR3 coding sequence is TGTGCCAGCAGCCCAAGGGGGGGCCTGGGAGAGACCCAGTACTTC.

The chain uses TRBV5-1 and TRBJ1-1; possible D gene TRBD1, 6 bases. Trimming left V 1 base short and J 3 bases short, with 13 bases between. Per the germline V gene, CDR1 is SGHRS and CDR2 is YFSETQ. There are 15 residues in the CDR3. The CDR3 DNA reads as TGCGCCAGCAGCTTGTGGGAGGGGGGCGACACTGAAGCTTTCTTT. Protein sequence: CASSLWEGGDTEAFF.

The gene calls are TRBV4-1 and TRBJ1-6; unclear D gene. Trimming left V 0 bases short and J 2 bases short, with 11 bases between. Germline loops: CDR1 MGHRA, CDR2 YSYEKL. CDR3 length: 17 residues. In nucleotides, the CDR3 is TGCGCCAGCAGCCAAGAGTCGCCAGGAACCTATAATTCACCCCTCCACTTT. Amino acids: CASSQESPGTYNSPLHF.

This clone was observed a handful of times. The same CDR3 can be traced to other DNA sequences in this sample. The CDR3, as DNA: TGTGCCAGCAGTCCCCGGACAGCCTACGAGCAGTACTTC. As protein: CASSPRTAYEQYF. The V gene is TRBV6-5, the J gene TRBJ2-7, with D possibly matching TRBD1 (6 bases). Trimming took off 5 bases at V and 2 bases at J, with 10 bases between the two ends. The germline gives CDR1 MNHEY, CDR2 SVGAGI. This CDR3 spans 13 amino acids.

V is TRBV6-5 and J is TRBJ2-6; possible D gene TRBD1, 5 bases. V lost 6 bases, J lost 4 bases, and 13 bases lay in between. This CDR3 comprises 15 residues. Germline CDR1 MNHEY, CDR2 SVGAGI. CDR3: CASSDQGGGANVLTF. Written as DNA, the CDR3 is TGTGCCAGCAGCGACCAGGGTGGCGGGGCCAACGTCCTGACTTTC.

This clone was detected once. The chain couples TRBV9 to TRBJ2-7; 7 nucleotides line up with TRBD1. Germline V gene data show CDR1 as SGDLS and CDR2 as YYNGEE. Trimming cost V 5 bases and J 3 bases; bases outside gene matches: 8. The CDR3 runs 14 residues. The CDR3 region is CASSHNDRVYEQYF. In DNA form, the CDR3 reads TGTGCCAGCAGTCATAATGACAGGGTCTACGAGCAGTACTTC.

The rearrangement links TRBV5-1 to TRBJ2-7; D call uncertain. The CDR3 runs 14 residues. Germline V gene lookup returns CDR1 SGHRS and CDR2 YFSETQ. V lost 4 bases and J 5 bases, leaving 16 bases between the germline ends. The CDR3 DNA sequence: TGCGCCAGCAGCCGCGACTTTCCTTTGAACGAGCAGTACTTC. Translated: CASSRDFPLNEQYF.

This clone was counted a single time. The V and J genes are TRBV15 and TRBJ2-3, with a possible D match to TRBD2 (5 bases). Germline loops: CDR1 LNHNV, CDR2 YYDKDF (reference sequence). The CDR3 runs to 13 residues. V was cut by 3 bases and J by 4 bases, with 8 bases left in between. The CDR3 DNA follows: TGTGCCACCAGCAGGGACTTTTCAGATACGCAGTATTTT. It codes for CATSRDFSDTQYF.

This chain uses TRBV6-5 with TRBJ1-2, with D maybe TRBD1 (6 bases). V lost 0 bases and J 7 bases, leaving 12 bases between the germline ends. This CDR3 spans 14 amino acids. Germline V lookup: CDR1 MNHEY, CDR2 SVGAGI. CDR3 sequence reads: CASSYSTGGLGYTF. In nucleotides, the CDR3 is TGTGCCAGCAGTTACTCGACAGGCGGACTTGGCTACACCTTC.

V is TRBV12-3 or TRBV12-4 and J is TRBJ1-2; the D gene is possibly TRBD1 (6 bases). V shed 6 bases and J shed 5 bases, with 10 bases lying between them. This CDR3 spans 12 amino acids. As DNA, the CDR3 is TGTGCCAGCAGCCGGGACACTTATGGCTACACCTTC. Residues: CASSRDTYGYTF.

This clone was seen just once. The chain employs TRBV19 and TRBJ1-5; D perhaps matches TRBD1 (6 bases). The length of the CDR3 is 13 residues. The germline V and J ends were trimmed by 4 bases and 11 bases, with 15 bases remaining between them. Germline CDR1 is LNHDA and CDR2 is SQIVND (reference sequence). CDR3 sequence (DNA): TGTGCCAGTAGTACCGGGACACCGCGGGCCCAGCATTTT. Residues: CASSTGTPRAQHF.

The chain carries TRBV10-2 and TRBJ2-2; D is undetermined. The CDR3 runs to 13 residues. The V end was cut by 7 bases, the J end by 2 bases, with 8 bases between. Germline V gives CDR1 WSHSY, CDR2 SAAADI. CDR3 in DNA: TGCGCCAGCACCCAACAAAACACCGGGGAGCTGTTTTTT. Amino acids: CASTQQNTGELFF.